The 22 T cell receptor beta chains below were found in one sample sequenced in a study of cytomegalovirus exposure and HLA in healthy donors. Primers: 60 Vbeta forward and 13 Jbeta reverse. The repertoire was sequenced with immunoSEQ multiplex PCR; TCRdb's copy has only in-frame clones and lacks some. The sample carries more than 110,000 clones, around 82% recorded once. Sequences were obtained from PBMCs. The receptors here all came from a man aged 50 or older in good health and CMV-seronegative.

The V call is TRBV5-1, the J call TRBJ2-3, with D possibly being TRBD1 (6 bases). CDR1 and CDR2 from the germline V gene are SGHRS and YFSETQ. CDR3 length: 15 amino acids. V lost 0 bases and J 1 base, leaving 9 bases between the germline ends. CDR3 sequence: CASSLGRGGTDTQYF. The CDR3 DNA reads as TGCGCCAGCAGCTTGGGCAGGGGCGGCACAGATACGCAGTATTTT. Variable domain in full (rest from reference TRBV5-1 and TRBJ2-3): KAGVTQTPRYLIKTRGQQVTLSCSPISGHRSVSWYQQTPGQGLQFLFEYFSETQRNKGNFPGRFSGRQFSNSRSEMNVSTLELGDSALYLCASSLGRGGTDTQYFGPGTRLTVL.

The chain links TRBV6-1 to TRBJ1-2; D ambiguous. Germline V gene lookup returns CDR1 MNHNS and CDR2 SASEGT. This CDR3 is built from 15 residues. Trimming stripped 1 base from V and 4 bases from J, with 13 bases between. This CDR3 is CASSEGAQQIYGYTF. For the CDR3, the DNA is TGTGCCAGCAGTGAAGGGGCTCAACAGATCTATGGCTACACCTTC.

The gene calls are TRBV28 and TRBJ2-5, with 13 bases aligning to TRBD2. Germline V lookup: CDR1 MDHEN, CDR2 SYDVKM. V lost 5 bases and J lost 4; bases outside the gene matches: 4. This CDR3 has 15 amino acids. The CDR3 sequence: CASSTGLAGVETQYF. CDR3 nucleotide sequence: TGTGCCAGCAGTACAGGACTAGCGGGAGTAGAGACCCAGTACTTC.

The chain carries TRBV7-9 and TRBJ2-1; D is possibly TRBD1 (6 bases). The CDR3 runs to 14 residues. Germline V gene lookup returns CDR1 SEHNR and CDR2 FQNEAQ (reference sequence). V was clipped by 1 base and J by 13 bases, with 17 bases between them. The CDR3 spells CASSLVALSGHQFF. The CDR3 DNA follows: TGTGCCAGCAGCTTAGTTGCTTTATCGGGACATCAGTTCTTC.

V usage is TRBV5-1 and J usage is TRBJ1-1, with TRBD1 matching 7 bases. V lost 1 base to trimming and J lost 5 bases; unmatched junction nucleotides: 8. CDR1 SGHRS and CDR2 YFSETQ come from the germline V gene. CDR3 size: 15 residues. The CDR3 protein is CASSLFETGMTEAFF. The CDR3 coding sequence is TGCGCCAGCAGCTTGTTCGAGACAGGGATGACTGAAGCTTTCTTT.

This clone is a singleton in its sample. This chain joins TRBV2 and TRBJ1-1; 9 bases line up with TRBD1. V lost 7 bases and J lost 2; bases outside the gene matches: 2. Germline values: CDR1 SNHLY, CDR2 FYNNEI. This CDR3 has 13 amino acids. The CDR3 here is CASKTGGNTEAFF. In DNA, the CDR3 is TGTGCCAGCAAAACAGGGGGCAACACTGAAGCTTTCTTT.

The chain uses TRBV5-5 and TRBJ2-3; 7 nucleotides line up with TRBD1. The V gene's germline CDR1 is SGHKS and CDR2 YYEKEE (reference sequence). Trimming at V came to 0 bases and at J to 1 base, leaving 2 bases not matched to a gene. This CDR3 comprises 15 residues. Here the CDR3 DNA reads TGTGCCAGCAGCTTGGACAGGGGCCGCACAGATACGCAGTATTTT. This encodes CASSLDRGRTDTQYF.

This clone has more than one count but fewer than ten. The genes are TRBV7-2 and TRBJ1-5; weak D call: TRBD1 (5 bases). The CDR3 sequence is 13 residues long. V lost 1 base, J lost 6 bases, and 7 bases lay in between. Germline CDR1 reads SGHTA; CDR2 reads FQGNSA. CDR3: CASSLGGGQPQHF. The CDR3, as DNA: TGTGCCAGCAGCTTAGGGGGGGGTCAGCCCCAGCATTTT. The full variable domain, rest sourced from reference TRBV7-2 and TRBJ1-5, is GAGVSQSPSNKVTEKGKDVELRCDPISGHTALYWYRQSLGQGLEFLIYFQGNSAPDKSGLPSDRFSAERTGGSVSTLTIQRTQQEDSAVYLCASSLGGGQPQHFGDGTRLSIL.

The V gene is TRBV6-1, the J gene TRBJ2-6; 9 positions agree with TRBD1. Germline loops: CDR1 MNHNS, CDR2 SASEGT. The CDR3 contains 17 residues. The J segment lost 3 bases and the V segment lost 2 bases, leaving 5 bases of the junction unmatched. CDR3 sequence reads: CASSESTGGGGANVLTF. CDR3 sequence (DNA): TGTGCCAGCAGTGAATCGACAGGGGGTGGTGGGGCCAACGTCCTGACTTTC.

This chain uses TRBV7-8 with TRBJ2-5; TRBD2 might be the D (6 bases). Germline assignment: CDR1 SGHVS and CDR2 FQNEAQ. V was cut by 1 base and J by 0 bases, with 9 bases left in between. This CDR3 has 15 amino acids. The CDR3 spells CASSLEASDQETQYF. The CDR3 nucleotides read TGTGCCAGCAGCTTAGAGGCTAGCGACCAAGAGACCCAGTACTTC.

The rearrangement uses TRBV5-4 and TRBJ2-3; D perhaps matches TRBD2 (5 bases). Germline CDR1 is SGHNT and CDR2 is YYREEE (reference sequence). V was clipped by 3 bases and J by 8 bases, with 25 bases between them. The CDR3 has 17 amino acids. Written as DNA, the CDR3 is TGTGCCAGCAGCTCAACCATCCTTGACCTTCGAGGAGGTACGCAGTATTTT. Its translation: CASSSTILDLRGGTQYF.

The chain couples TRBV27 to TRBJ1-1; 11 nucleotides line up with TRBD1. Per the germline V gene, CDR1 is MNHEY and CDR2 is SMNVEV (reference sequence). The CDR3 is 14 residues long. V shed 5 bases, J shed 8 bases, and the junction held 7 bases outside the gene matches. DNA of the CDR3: TGTGCCAGCAGTCTCGGACAGGGGGCGGGCGAAGCTTTCTTT. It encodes CASSLGQGAGEAFF.

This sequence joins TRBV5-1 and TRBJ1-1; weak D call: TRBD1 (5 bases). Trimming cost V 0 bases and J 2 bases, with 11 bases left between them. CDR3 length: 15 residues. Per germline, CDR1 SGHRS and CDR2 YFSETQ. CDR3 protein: CASSLAAGLNTEAFF. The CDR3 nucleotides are TGCGCCAGCAGCTTGGCGGCAGGGCTCAACACTGAAGCTTTCTTT.

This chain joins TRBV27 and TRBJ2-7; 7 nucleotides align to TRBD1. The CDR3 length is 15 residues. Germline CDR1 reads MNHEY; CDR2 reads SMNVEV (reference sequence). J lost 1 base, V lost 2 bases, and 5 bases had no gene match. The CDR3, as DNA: TGTGCCAGCAGTTTAGTGGGACAGAGATCCTACGAGCAGTACTTC. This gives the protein CASSLVGQRSYEQYF.

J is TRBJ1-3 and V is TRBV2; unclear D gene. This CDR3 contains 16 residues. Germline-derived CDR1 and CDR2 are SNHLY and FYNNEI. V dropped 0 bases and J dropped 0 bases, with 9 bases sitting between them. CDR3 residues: CASSEAPGLSGNTIYF. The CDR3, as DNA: TGTGCCAGCAGTGAAGCCCCGGGTCTCTCTGGAAACACCATATATTTT.

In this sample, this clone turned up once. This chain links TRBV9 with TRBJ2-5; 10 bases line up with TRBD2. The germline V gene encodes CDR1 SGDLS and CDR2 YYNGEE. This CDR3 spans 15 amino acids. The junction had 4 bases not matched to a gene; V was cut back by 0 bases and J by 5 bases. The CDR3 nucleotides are TGTGCCAGCAGCGTAGCGGTAGCGGGAGGTGAGACCCAGTACTTC. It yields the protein CASSVAVAGGETQYF. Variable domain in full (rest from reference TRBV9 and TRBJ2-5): DSGVTQTPKHLITATGQRVTLRCSPRSGDLSVYWYQQSLDQGLQFLIQYYNGEERAKGNILERFSAQQFPDLHSELNLSSLELGDSALYFCASSVAVAGGETQYFGPGTRLLVL.

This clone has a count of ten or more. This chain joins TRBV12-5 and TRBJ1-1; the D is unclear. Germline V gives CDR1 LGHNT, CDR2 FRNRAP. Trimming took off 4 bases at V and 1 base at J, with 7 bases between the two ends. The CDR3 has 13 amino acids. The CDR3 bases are TGTGCTAGTGGTTCAAAGCCGAACACTGAAGCTTTCTTT. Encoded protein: CASGSKPNTEAFF.

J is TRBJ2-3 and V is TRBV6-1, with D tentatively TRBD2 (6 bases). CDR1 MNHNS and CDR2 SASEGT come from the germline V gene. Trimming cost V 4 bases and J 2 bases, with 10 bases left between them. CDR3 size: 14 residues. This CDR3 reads CASSARGFTDTQYF. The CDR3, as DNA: TGTGCCAGCAGTGCCCGGGGGTTCACAGATACGCAGTATTTT.

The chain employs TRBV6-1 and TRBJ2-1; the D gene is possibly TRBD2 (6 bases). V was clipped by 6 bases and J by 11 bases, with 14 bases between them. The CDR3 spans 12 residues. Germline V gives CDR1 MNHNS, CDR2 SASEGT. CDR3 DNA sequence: TGTGCCAGCAGGGGACTTGACGACAAGCAGTTCTTC. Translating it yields CASRGLDDKQFF.

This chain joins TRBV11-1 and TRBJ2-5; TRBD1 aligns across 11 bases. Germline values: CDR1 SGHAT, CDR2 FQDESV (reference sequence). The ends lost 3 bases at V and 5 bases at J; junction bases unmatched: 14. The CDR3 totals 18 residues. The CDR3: CASSLHGTGGPLGETQYF. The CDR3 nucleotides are TGTGCCAGCAGCTTGCACGGGACAGGGGGTCCCTTGGGGGAGACCCAGTACTTC.

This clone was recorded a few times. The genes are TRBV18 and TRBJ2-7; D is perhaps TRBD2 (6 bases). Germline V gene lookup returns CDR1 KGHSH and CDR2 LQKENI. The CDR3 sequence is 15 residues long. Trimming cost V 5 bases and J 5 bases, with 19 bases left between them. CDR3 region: CASSEPTDYRNEQYF. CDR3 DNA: TGTGCCAGCTCAGAACCTACGGACTATCGGAACGAGCAGTACTTC.

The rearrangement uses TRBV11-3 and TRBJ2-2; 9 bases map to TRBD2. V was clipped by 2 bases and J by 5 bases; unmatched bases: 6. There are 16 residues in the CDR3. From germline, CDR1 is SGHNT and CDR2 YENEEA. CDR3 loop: CASSLLSGSGTGELFF. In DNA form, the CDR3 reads TGTGCCAGCAGCTTACTTAGCGGGAGCGGGACCGGGGAGCTGTTTTTT.